The rows below give T cell receptor beta chains drawn from one sample of a study of cytomegalovirus exposure and HLA in healthy donors. Clones were read by immunoSEQ multiplex PCR, and TCRdb kept only the in-frame ones, dropping some. This repertoire includes some 200,000 clones. The sequencing sample was made of PBMCs. The receptor source for this set is a woman under 30 in good health and CMV-seropositive. CDR3s include the opening cysteine and the closing phenylalanine or tryptophan. Fields, in order: D gene, J gene, V gene, CDR3 DNA, CDR3 protein. The D gene is left open where the match is weak.

TRBD1 TRBJ1-2 TRBV6-6 TGTGCCAGCAGAAGACAGGGGGCGGCACCAAGCTATGGCTACACCTTC CASRRQGAAPSYGYTF
- TRBJ1-1 TRBV30 TGTGCCTGGAGTGCACTCGCCCCAGGCACTGAAGCTTTCTTT CAWSALAPGTEAFF
TRBD2 TRBJ2-1 TRBV4-3 TGCGCCAGCAGCCAAGATCAGAAAGGGGCGGGAGCAAATGAGCAGTTCTTC CASSQDQKGAGANEQFF
- TRBJ2-7 TRBV5-4 TGTGCCAGCAGCTTAGCTAGGAGGAGCGAGCAGTACTTC CASSLARRSEQYF
TRBD1 TRBJ2-5 TRBV5-1 TGCGCCAGCAGCTTAGAGGGGGCGGGAGAGACCCAGTACTTC CASSLEGAGETQYF
- TRBJ1-2 TRBV6-6 TGTGCCAGCAGCCTCTCCGGGAGAGGAAACACCTTC CASSLSGRGNTF
TRBD1 TRBJ1-6 TRBV7-2 TGTGCCAGCAGCCCAAGACAGGGGGCTAGTAATTCACCCCTCCACTTT CASSPRQGASNSPLHF
TRBD1 TRBJ2-7 TRBV19 TGTGCCAGTAGTAAGGGACAGGACAGGAACGAGCAGTACTTC CASSKGQDRNEQYF
- TRBJ1-2 TRBV5-6 TGTGCCAGCAGCTTAGGCGGGGTAGACTATGGCTACACCTTC CASSLGGVDYGYTF
TRBD1 TRBJ2-5 TRBV18 TGTGCCAGCTCACCCAGACAGGGGGCAGGGGAGACCCAGTACTTC CASSPRQGAGETQYF
- TRBJ2-1 TRBV10-3 TGTGCCATCAGTCTAGGACTGGGGATGAATGAGCAGTTCTTC CAISLGLGMNEQFF
TRBD2 TRBJ2-7 TRBV5-6 TGTGCCAGCAGCTTGGAACTAGCGGCCTACCCCCCCTACGAGCAGTACTTC CASSLELAAYPPYEQYF
TRBD2 TRBJ2-1 TRBV2 TGTGCCAGCAGGCTCGGGACTAGCGGGGGGAATGAGCAGTTCTTC CASRLGTSGGNEQFF
TRBD1 TRBJ1-2 TRBV18 TGTGCCAGCTCACCAAGGGACAGGGTCTATGGCTACACCTTC CASSPRDRVYGYTF
TRBD1 TRBJ1-1 TRBV27 TGTGCCAGCAGCTTTTTCCCGGGACAGGGTCGGTCTGAAGCTTTCTTT CASSFFPGQGRSEAFF
TRBD1 TRBJ1-1 TRBV5-1 TGCGCCAGCAGCTTGGCGGGACAGGGAGGGGGGTTTGGGGCTGAAGCTTTCTTT CASSLAGQGGGFGAEAFF
TRBD2 TRBJ2-1 TRBV7-2 TGTGCCAGCGTGGGCGGGAGGGTTTACAATGAGCAGTTCTTC CASVGGRVYNEQFF
TRBD1 TRBJ1-1 TRBV5-1 TGCGCCAGCAGCTTGGTAGGGGGCCAGGGGAACACTGAAGCTTTCTTT CASSLVGGQGNTEAFF
- TRBJ1-2 TRBV19 TGTGCCAGTAGTACGGCCCCGACAGTTAACTATGGCTACACCTTC CASSTAPTVNYGYTF
TRBD1 TRBJ2-4 TRBV5-6 TGTGCCAGCAGGGGACAGGGGATGCACATTCAGTACTTC CASRGQGMHIQYF
- TRBJ2-5 TRBV7-6 TGTGCCAGCAGCTTAGTGTCGGGGGGCAGCCAAGAGACCCAGTACTTC CASSLVSGGSQETQYF
- TRBJ2-7 TRBV28 TGTGCCAGCAGCCTAGGGGCCTCCTACGAGCAGTACTTC CASSLGASYEQYF
- TRBJ1-2 TRBV2 TGTGCCAGCAGTGGACAACAGAAATATGGCTACACCTTC CASSGQQKYGYTF
TRBD1 TRBJ1-2 TRBV7-9 TGTGCCAGCAGCTCTCAGGGGGATGGCTACACCTTC CASSSQGDGYTF
TRBD1 TRBJ1-1 TRBV9 TGTGCCAGCAGCGCCGGCACCGGGACAGAGAACACTGAAGCTTTCTTT CASSAGTGTENTEAFF
- TRBJ2-7 TRBV20-1 TGCAGTGCTAGAGGAGATTACGAGCAGTACTTC CSARGDYEQYF